The clone carrying this T cell receptor beta chain appeared many times. Its specificity is unknown. As for the cDNA, it was generated by 5'RACE with 10-nucleotide random UMIs. Over 170 million TCR-beta sequences from 15-18 subjects came out of each sequencing run. TCRdb ran MiXCR on the 5' RACE reads and lists one entry per CDR3 protein. The sample holds approximately 100,000 distinct CDR3 sequences, around 3.3% seen once. The ends were cut back, 1 base at V and 12 bases at J, with 13 bases in the middle. CDR3 length: 13 amino acids. Germline V gene data show CDR1 as SGHVS and CDR2 as FQNEAQ. This entry is derived from a study of neurological immune-mediated disorders. Study-wide background: Multiple sclerosis patients numbered some 34, with 31 relapsing-remitting and 3 secondary progressive. Findings and limits, study-wide: Expanded clones shared no identical CDR3 amino acid sequences across subjects, which suggested private TCR-beta repertoires in all groups.

This TCR derives from a woman under 30 with multiple sclerosis. Sequencing was carried out using PBMCs. The V gene is TRBV7-8, the J gene TRBJ2-1, with D uncertain. Here the CDR3 DNA reads TGTGCCAGCAGCTTAGTTTTAGACAATAGGCAGTTCTTC. Amino acid sequence: CASSLVLDNRQFF.